This TCR beta chain was captured in a study of T cell repertoires in cytomegalovirus infection. Study outcomes and limitations: HLA-C-restricted CMV clonotypes gave the most frequent clonotype in two of eight donors.

TCRdb itself ran the reads through MiXCR, one entry per CDR3 protein. Of approximately 990,000 distinct CDR3 sequences in the sample, 31% were seen once. This clonotype was observed a few times. Antigen specificity is unknown. The CDR3 is 18 amino acids. The germline CDR1 and CDR2 sequences are DFQATT and SNEGSKA (reference sequence). J was trimmed by 6 bases and V by 2 bases; bases with no gene match: 17. The J gene is TRBJ2-1, the V gene TRBV20-1; TRBD1 matches 9 bases. The receptor comes from a human donor in good health (CMV status not recorded). Some clones in this sample may be carry-over from other donors' samples. The input for sequencing was cultured CD8+ T cells from PBMCs, taken from culture after CMV antigen stimulation. The CDR3 sequence is CSARSGVLGTGFGNEQFF. CDR3 coding DNA: TGCAGTGCTAGATCGGGTGTTTTGGGGACAGGGTTTGGCAATGAGCAGTTCTTC.